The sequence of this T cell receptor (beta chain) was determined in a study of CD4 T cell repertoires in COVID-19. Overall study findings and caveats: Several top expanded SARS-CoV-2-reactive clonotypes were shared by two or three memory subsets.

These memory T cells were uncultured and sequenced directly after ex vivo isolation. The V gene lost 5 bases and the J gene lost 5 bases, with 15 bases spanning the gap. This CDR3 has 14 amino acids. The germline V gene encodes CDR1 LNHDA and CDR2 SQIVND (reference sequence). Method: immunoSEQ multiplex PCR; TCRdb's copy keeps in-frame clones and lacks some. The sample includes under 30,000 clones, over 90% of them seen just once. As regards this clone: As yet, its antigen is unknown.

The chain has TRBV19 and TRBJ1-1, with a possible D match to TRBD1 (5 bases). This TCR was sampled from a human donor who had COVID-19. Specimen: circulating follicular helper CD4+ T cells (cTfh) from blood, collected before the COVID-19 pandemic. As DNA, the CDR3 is TGTGCCAGTAGTCAATCGGGACGGGGGACTGAAGCTTTCTTT. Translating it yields CASSQSGRGTEAFF.